This is a list of T cell receptor beta chains from one sample in a study of glioma-infiltrating T cells after dendritic cell vaccination. Sequencing used immunoSEQ multiplex PCR; TCRdb keeps in-frame clones, though not all of them. The repertoire includes roughly 60,000 clones, around 86% of them detected once, and approximately 10% sits in the top ten. The sample in question was blood, obtained after dendritic cell vaccination. These receptors were collected from a human donor with glioblastoma. Both conserved end residues are part of each CDR3. Fields, in order: clone size, V gene, D gene, J gene, CDR3 protein, CDR3 DNA. D genes are given only for firm matches. Only part of the rows carry a size: once, few, many, or a class if the clone is expanded.

>NA|TRBV19|TRBD1|TRBJ2-7
CASSTGTGGGQGQYF
TGTGCCAGTAGTACGGGGACAGGGGGCGGACAGGGGCAGTACTTC
>NA|TRBV4-1|NA|TRBJ2-5
CASSSRGHQYF
TGCGCCAGCAGCTCTAGGGGACACCAGTACTTC
>NA|TRBV4-3|NA|TRBJ2-3
CASSQRRGSSTDTQYF
TGCGCCAGCAGCCAACGAAGGGGCTCTAGCACAGATACGCAGTATTTT
>NA|TRBV5-5|TRBD1|TRBJ2-2
CASSLSPGQGAKELFF
TGTGCCAGCAGCTTGTCCCCGGGGCAGGGGGCAAAGGAGCTGTTTTTT
>NA|TRBV29-1|TRBD1|TRBJ1-1
CSVETGRGTEAFF
TGCAGCGTCGAGACAGGGAGAGGCACTGAAGCTTTCTTT
>NA|TRBV7-2|TRBD1|TRBJ1-1
CASIQTRGQGDTEAFF
TGTGCCAGCATCCAAACCAGGGGGCAAGGTGACACTGAAGCTTTCTTT
>NA|TRBV9|TRBD1|TRBJ1-1
CASSVGPGQGATEAFF
TGTGCCAGCAGCGTAGGGCCGGGACAGGGGGCGACTGAAGCTTTCTTT
>NA|TRBV11-2|TRBD1|TRBJ2-7
CASSRDRTSYEQYF
TGTGCCAGCAGCAGGGACAGGACCTCCTACGAGCAGTACTTC
>once|TRBV30|NA|TRBJ1-5
CAWSKGGGNQPQHF
TGTGCCTGGAGTAAGGGTGGAGGAAATCAGCCCCAGCATTTT
>NA|TRBV6-5|NA|TRBJ2-2
CASSNNGLNTGELFF
TGTGCCAGCAGCAACAACGGGTTGAACACCGGGGAGCTGTTTTTT
>NA|TRBV18|TRBD2|TRBJ2-1
CASSPRLLAGGPISEQFF
TGTGCCAGCTCACCAAGACTACTAGCGGGAGGGCCTATTTCTGAGCAGTTCTTC
>NA|TRBV6-5|NA|TRBJ2-1
CASSYSGRNEQFF
TGTGCCAGCAGTTACTCGGGCAGGAATGAGCAGTTCTTC
>few|TRBV7-2|TRBD1|TRBJ1-1
CASSLQVRTGEAFF
TGTGCCAGCAGCTTGCAGGTTCGGACAGGGGAAGCTTTCTTT
>few|TRBV4-3|TRBD2|TRBJ2-6
CASSQATSASGANVLTF
TGCGCCAGCAGCCAAGCGACTAGCGCCTCTGGGGCCAACGTCCTGACTTTC
>NA|TRBV7-2|NA|TRBJ1-1
CASSLDQGLKSTEAFF
TGTGCCAGCAGCTTAGACCAGGGTTTGAAATCGACTGAAGCTTTCTTT
>NA|TRBV27|NA|TRBJ2-7
CATRGALSSYEQYF
TGTGCCACCCGGGGGGCCCTGAGCTCCTACGAGCAGTACTTC
>NA|TRBV7-9|NA|TRBJ2-1
CASSSRNEQFF
TGTGCCAGCAGCTCCCGCAATGAGCAGTTCTTC
>NA|TRBV7-3|NA|TRBJ2-1
CASSLRLANYNEQFF
TGTGCCAGCAGCTTACGGCTAGCGAATTACAATGAGCAGTTCTTC
>NA|TRBV18|NA|TRBJ2-2
CASSPRRGPGTGELFF
TGTGCCAGCTCACCACGGAGGGGGCCGGGTACCGGGGAGCTGTTTTTT
>NA|TRBV18|NA|TRBJ1-2
CASSPTGYGYTF
TGTGCCAGCTCACCGACAGGATATGGCTACACCTTC
>NA|TRBV19|NA|TRBJ1-1
CASSLIWAGPRNTEAFF
TGTGCCAGTAGTCTTATTTGGGCAGGCCCGCGGAACACTGAAGCTTTCTTT
>NA|TRBV7-9|TRBD2|TRBJ2-3
CASSSPGRETTDTQYF
TGTGCCAGCAGCTCCCCCGGGCGGGAGACCACAGATACGCAGTATTTT
>NA|TRBV5-6|TRBD1|TRBJ1-4
CASSSTDRGRNEKLFF
TGTGCCAGCAGCTCCACAGACAGGGGCCGGAATGAAAAACTGTTTTTT
>NA|TRBV6-5|NA|TRBJ1-6
CASSFGLRRGSPLHF
TGTGCCAGCAGTTTCGGACTCCGACGGGGTTCACCCCTCCACTTT
>NA|TRBV4-3|TRBD1|TRBJ2-3
CASSQEGTGGGTDTQYF
TGCGCCAGCAGCCAAGAGGGGACAGGGGGAGGCACAGATACGCAGTATTTT
>once|TRBV6-5|NA|TRBJ1-1
CASSYAVGRSTEAFF
TGTGCCAGCAGTTACGCGGTAGGGAGAAGCACTGAAGCTTTCTTT
>NA|TRBV27|NA|TRBJ1-3
CASSISRQVAGNTIYF
TGTGCCAGCAGTATTTCCCGACAGGTAGCCGGAAACACCATATATTTT
>once|TRBV15|TRBD2|TRBJ2-1
CATSGGLAGPRNEQFF
TGTGCCACCAGCGGCGGACTAGCGGGTCCGAGGAATGAGCAGTTCTTC